This TCR beta chain is from a study of cytomegalovirus exposure and HLA in healthy donors. The J segment lost 0 bases and the V segment lost 0 bases, leaving 6 bases of the junction unmatched. The CDR3 has 18 residues. From germline, CDR1 is MNHNS and CDR2 SASEGT. A single count supports this clone. Its antigen remains unknown. The PCR had 60 Vbeta and 13 Jbeta primers. Profiling relied on immunoSEQ multiplex PCR, and the TCRdb table lists in-frame clones only, not all of them. The sample lists about 190,000 clones, about 85% occurring once. General study results and limits: It was reported that TCR beta sequences correctly inferred the HLA-A and HLA-B alleles for most subjects. Later on, analysis showed that most CMV-associated TCR beta chains appeared to be HLA-restricted. Most of the TCR beta V segments (in an earlier analysis) were productive either about 87% or about 30% of the time. One later analysis reportedly identified an Asian-associated ancestry cluster that showed fewer N-insertions than the approximately 710-donor mean.

The V gene is TRBV6-1, the J gene TRBJ1-5, with 9 positions matching TRBD1. The TCR sequence derives from a boy aged 2 to 10 in good health and CMV-seronegative. Sequenced sample: PBMCs. CDR3 nucleotide sequence: TGTGCCAGCAGTGAAGCAAGGACAGGGGCTTTTAGCAATCAGCCCCAGCATTTT. It translates to CASSEARTGAFSNQPQHF.